The 29 T cell receptor beta chains below were found in one sample sequenced in a study of blood T cell repertoires in COVID-19. TCRdb's table, derived via immunoSEQ multiplex PCR, lists solely in-frame clones and lacks some. The sample records fewer than 400,000 clones, approximately 87% being singletons. Sequencing used PBMCs or T cells enriched from blood (not recorded which). The receptors derive from a woman between 45 and 65 years old who had recovered from COVID-19.

Details on this clone: The sample has other DNA sequences that encode this CDR3 too. The J gene is TRBJ1-1, the V gene TRBV7-2; D is uncertain. Trimming stripped 6 bases from V and 1 base from J, with 9 bases between. Germline CDR1 reads SGHTA; CDR2 reads FQGNSA. The CDR3 covers 13 residues. The CDR3 nucleotides are TGTGCCAGCAGTGCAGGAGGGAACACTGAAGCTTTCTTT. Protein sequence: CASSAGGNTEAFF.

This chain links TRBV7-2 with TRBJ1-5; 9 bases are a match to TRBD1. With V trimmed by 6 bases and J by 2 bases, 5 bases remained unmatched. Germline V gene data show CDR1 as SGHTA and CDR2 as FQGNSA. This CDR3 is built from 15 residues. The CDR3 DNA sequence: TGTGCCAGCAGGATAGGGACAGGGCGCAATCAGCCCCAGCATTTT. Protein sequence: CASRIGTGRNQPQHF. Together with reference TRBV7-2 and TRBJ1-5, the CDR3 gives the full variable domain: GAGVSQSPSNKVTEKGKDVELRCDPISGHTALYWYRQSLGQGLEFLIYFQGNSAPDKSGLPSDRFSAERTGGSVSTLTIQRTQQEDSAVYLCASRIGTGRNQPQHFGDGTRLSIL.

The chain employs TRBV6-5 and TRBJ1-5; 7 bases fit TRBD1. This CDR3 contains 15 residues. CDR1 MNHEY and CDR2 SVGAGI come from the germline V gene. V shed 5 bases and J 4 bases; nucleotides not matched to a gene: 8. CDR3 loop: CASSPRQGRNQPQHF. CDR3 in DNA: TGTGCCAGCAGTCCCCGACAGGGAAGGAATCAGCCCCAGCATTTT.

This chain connects TRBV3-1 (or the pseudogene TRBV3-2) to TRBJ2-1, with a weak D call TRBD2 (7 bases). CDR3 size: 14 residues. Germline values: CDR1 LGHDT, CDR2 YNNKEL (reference sequence). The ends were cut back, 1 base at V and 16 bases at J, with 20 bases in the middle. CDR3 nucleotides: TGTGCCAGCAGCCAAGGCGGGGGCGAACAGACCAAATTCTTC. It is translated as CASSQGGGEQTKFF.

The gene calls are TRBV7-2 and TRBJ1-6; 9 nucleotides line up with TRBD1. CDR1 and CDR2 (germline): SGHTA, FQGNSA. The CDR3 runs to 18 residues. The J segment lost 4 bases and the V segment lost 3 bases, leaving 10 bases of the junction unmatched. As DNA, the CDR3 is TGTGCCAGCAGCTTCACCGGGACAGGGACGTCGTATAATTCACCCCTCCACTTT. Protein product: CASSFTGTGTSYNSPLHF.

The chain uses TRBV4-1 and TRBJ2-6, with D unresolved. Germline CDR1 and CDR2: MGHRA and YSYEKL. V was pared by 0 bases and J by 3 bases, with 6 bases between. The CDR3 totals 15 residues. The CDR3 loop is CASSQDLSGANVLTF. In nucleotides, the CDR3 is TGCGCCAGCAGCCAAGATTTGAGTGGGGCCAACGTCCTGACTTTC.

This rearrangement joins TRBV6-5 to TRBJ1-6; 7 positions agree with TRBD1. The V and J ends lost 6 bases and 9 bases, in that order; junction bases with no gene match: 8. The CDR3 is made up of 14 amino acids. CDR1 MNHEY and CDR2 SVGAGI come from the germline V gene. CDR3 sequence reads: CASRAGTEVSPLHF. Here the CDR3 DNA reads TGTGCCAGCAGGGCCGGGACAGAGGTTTCACCCCTCCACTTT.

The chain employs TRBV6-1 and TRBJ2-7; a weak D match, TRBD2 (5 bases). Trimming pared 1 base from V and 5 bases from J, leaving 12 bases between. From germline, CDR1 is MNHNS and CDR2 SASEGT. This CDR3 region has 14 residues. The CDR3: CASSEGRDYHEQYF. Here the CDR3 DNA reads TGTGCCAGCAGTGAAGGACGGGATTACCACGAGCAGTACTTC.

This chain joins TRBV7-9 and TRBJ1-2; no definite D call. The V end was cut by 2 bases, the J end by 8 bases, with 9 bases between. The V gene's germline CDR1 is SEHNR and CDR2 FQNEAQ (reference sequence). The CDR3 length is 12 residues. Here the CDR3 DNA reads TGTGCCAGCAGCTTAACGACGGGAGGCTACACCTTC. Protein sequence: CASSLTTGGYTF.

V gene TRBV15 combines with J gene TRBJ2-7, with D unresolved. The CDR3 loop spans 18 amino acids. Trimming stripped 0 bases from V and 2 bases from J, with 20 bases between. The germline gives CDR1 LNHNV, CDR2 YYDKDF (reference sequence). The CDR3 DNA reads as TGTGCCACCAGCAGAGAAGGTTTCCGACAAGGAATAACCTACGAGCAGTACTTC. Amino acids: CATSREGFRQGITYEQYF.

This chain links TRBV2 with TRBJ2-3, with TRBD2 as a possible D gene (5 bases). The CDR3 is 15 residues long. Germline V lookup: CDR1 SNHLY, CDR2 FYNNEI. Trimming removed 6 bases at V and 7 bases at J, with 20 bases between. CDR3 DNA: TGTGCCAGCAGCGCCGACTTCGGACTGAGGAATACGCAGTATTTT. Translation: CASSADFGLRNTQYF.

This clone was seen a handful of times. The chain links TRBV29-1 to TRBJ1-3; perhaps TRBD1 as D (5 bases). CDR1 is SQVTM, CDR2 ANQGSEA, per germline. Trimming cost V 6 bases and J 4 bases, with 10 bases left between them. The CDR3 is 12 residues long. The CDR3 sequence: CSVDRGGNTIYF. In DNA, the CDR3 is TGCAGCGTCGACCGGGGGGGAAACACCATATATTTT.

This clone was recorded once. The chain combines TRBV5-1 with TRBJ2-2; a weak D match, TRBD2 (6 bases). The CDR3 has 15 residues. CDR1 SGHRS and CDR2 YFSETQ come from the germline V gene. V lost 0 bases to trimming and J lost 1 base, with 7 bases between them. DNA for the CDR3: TGCGCCAGCAGCTTGGCGGAGGGGAACACCGGGGAGCTGTTTTTT. This translates into CASSLAEGNTGELFF.

This clone was counted a single time. The rearrangement joins TRBV2 to TRBJ2-1; 13 nucleotides agree with TRBD2. This CDR3 has 17 amino acids. Germline loops: CDR1 SNHLY, CDR2 FYNNEI. The ends lost 6 bases at V and 4 bases at J; junction bases unmatched: 9. CDR3 sequence reads: CASRPSRLAGGYNEQFF. The CDR3 bases are TGTGCCAGCAGACCCAGCCGACTAGCGGGGGGTTACAATGAGCAGTTCTTC.

This clone was seen only once. At one boundary the junction diverges from the germline segment, which might be a read error. This sequence joins TRBV7-7 and TRBJ2-5, with 10 bases that match TRBD1. The CDR3 is 15 amino acids. The germline V gene has CDR1 SSHAT and CDR2 FNYEAQ (reference sequence). The CDR3 coding sequence is TGTGCTAGCAGCTTAGGGGACAGGGGACGGGAGACCCAGTACTTC. It is translated as CASSLGDRGRETQYF.

This sequence joins TRBV28 and TRBJ1-2; 10 nucleotides match TRBD1. This CDR3 contains 14 residues. Germline V gives CDR1 MDHEN, CDR2 SYDVKM. V dropped 6 bases and J dropped 5; count of bases not matched to a gene: 6. The CDR3 sequence is CASSLGTGVYGYTF. The DNA for the CDR3 is TGTGCCAGCAGCCTTGGGACAGGGGTATATGGCTACACCTTC.

V usage is TRBV7-9 and J usage is TRBJ2-7; possible D gene TRBD1, 5 bases. Germline V lookup: CDR1 SEHNR, CDR2 FQNEAQ (reference sequence). The CDR3 is 13 residues long. Trimming removed 2 bases from V and 3 bases from J, with 8 bases in between. CDR3 protein: CASSLRGDYEQYF. The CDR3, as DNA: TGTGCCAGCAGCTTAAGGGGCGACTACGAGCAGTACTTC.

The J gene is TRBJ1-1, the V gene TRBV3-1 (or the pseudogene TRBV3-2); TRBD1 matches at 7 bases. Per germline, CDR1 LGHDT and CDR2 YNNKEL (reference sequence). The junction had 2 bases not matched to a gene; V was cut back by 3 bases and J by 1 base. The CDR3 is 14 amino acids. CDR3 residues: CASSQGQWNTEAFF. CDR3 nucleotide sequence: TGTGCCAGCAGCCAGGGACAGTGGAACACTGAAGCTTTCTTT.

The V call is TRBV12-3 or TRBV12-4, the J call TRBJ1-2; TRBD1 matches at 7 bases. J was trimmed by 3 bases and V by 5 bases; bases with no gene match: 3. The CDR3 spans 13 residues. CDR3 region: CASSRGPDYGYTF. CDR3 nucleotides: TGTGCCAGCAGTAGGGGGCCGGACTATGGCTACACCTTC.

The V and J genes are TRBV5-4 and TRBJ2-2; D ambiguous. This CDR3 has 14 amino acids. With 0 bases removed from V and 4 bases from J, the gap between germline ends came to 7 bases. Germline V gene lookup returns CDR1 SGHNT and CDR2 YYREEE (reference sequence). The chain's CDR3 is CASSLGLGTGELFF. DNA of the CDR3: TGTGCCAGCAGCTTGGGACTGGGCACCGGGGAGCTGTTTTTT. The full variable domain, its missing parts supplied by reference TRBV5-4 and TRBJ2-2, is ETGVTQSPTHLIKTRGQQVTLRCSSQSGHNTVSWYQQALGQGPQFIFQYYREEENGRGNFPPRFSGLQFPNYSSELNVNALELDDSALYLCASSLGLGTGELFFGEGSRLTVL.

The J gene is TRBJ1-1, the V gene TRBV19, with a possible D match to TRBD1 (6 bases). This CDR3 has 16 amino acids. Germline CDR1 reads LNHDA; CDR2 reads SQIVND (reference sequence). The V end was cut by 0 bases, the J end by 4 bases, with 15 bases between. The DNA for the CDR3 is TGTGCCAGTAGTATAGAGAACAGGGATGGTAGCACTGAAGCTTTCTTT. Translation: CASSIENRDGSTEAFF.

The V call is TRBV6-5, the J call TRBJ2-7, with a possible D match to TRBD1 (6 bases). V dropped 5 bases and J dropped 0 bases, with 11 bases sitting between them. Germline V gene sequence: CDR1 MNHEY, CDR2 SVGAGI. The CDR3 runs 14 residues. CDR3 in DNA: TGTGCCAGCAGTCCCGACAGGAGCTCCTACGAGCAGTACTTC. Translating gives CASSPDRSSYEQYF.

CDR3 nucleotide sequence: TGTGCCAGCAGCTTGCGTGAGGGCCCCCATGGCTACACCTTC. Its translation: CASSLREGPHGYTF. V and J are TRBV5-4 and TRBJ1-2; no definite D call. Deletions cut 1 base from V and 6 bases from J, with 13 bases between. The CDR3 has 14 residues. Germline-derived CDR1 and CDR2 are SGHNT and YYREEE (reference sequence).

The V and J genes are TRBV28 and TRBJ1-2; 8 bases agree with TRBD1. Looked up from germline, CDR1 is MDHEN and CDR2 is SYDVKM. V shed 10 bases, J shed 4 bases, and the junction held 5 bases outside the gene matches. The CDR3 has 12 residues. The CDR3 nucleotides read TGTGCCACACCGGGACAGGCCTATGGCTACACCTTC. Translating it yields CATPGQAYGYTF.

The gene calls are TRBV27 and TRBJ2-2, with D unclear. Germline CDR1 MNHEY, CDR2 SMNVEV (reference sequence). V was cut by 1 base and J by 2 bases, with 8 bases left in between. The CDR3 runs 15 residues. The CDR3, as DNA: TGTGCCAGCAGTTTATACGACACTAACACCGGGGAGCTGTTTTTT. Residues: CASSLYDTNTGELFF.

The chain combines TRBV30 with TRBJ1-2; D may be TRBD1 (5 bases). The CDR3 loop spans 13 amino acids. Germline CDR1 reads GTSNPN; CDR2 reads SVGIG (reference sequence). The V end was cut by 0 bases, the J end by 2 bases, with 7 bases between. The CDR3 DNA is TGTGCCTGGAGTGTGGGGCTGAACTATGGCTACACCTTC. Protein sequence: CAWSVGLNYGYTF.

The chain joins TRBV5-5 to TRBJ1-1, with D hard to call. Trimming cost V 0 bases and J 2 bases, with 5 bases left between them. The germline V gene has CDR1 SGHKS and CDR2 YYEKEE (reference sequence). The CDR3 extends over 13 amino acids. The CDR3 bases are TGTGCCAGCAGCTTGGCGGGAAACACTGAAGCTTTCTTT. Amino acid sequence: CASSLAGNTEAFF.

The genes are TRBV7-9 and TRBJ1-2; possible D gene TRBD1, 5 bases. Germline V gene sequence: CDR1 SEHNR, CDR2 FQNEAQ (reference sequence). V was pared by 5 bases and J by 2 bases, with 15 bases between. The CDR3 sequence is 15 residues long. This chain's CDR3 is CASSNLGLMNYGYTF. In DNA, the CDR3 is TGTGCCAGCAGCAATCTGGGACTGATGAACTATGGCTACACCTTC.

The chain links TRBV4-1 to TRBJ1-3; weak D call: TRBD1 (6 bases). V lost 3 bases and J lost 7, with 16 bases in between. CDR1 and CDR2 (germline): MGHRA, YSYEKL. This CDR3 has 15 amino acids. CDR3 sequence reads: CASSHQRGGANTIYF. The DNA of the CDR3 is TGCGCCAGCAGCCACCAAAGGGGGGGGGCTAACACCATATATTTT.